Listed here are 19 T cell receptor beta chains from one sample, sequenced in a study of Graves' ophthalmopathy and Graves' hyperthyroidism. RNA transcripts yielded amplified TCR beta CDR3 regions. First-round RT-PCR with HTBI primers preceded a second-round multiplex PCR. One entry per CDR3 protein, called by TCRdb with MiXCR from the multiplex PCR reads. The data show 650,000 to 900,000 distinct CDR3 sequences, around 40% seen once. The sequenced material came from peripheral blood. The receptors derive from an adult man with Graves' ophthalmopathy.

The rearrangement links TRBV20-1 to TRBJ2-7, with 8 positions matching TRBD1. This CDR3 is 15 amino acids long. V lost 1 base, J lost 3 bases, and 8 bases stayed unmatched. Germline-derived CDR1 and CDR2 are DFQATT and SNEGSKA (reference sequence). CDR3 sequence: CSARAQGQVSYEQYF. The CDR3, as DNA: TGCAGTGCTAGAGCTCAGGGACAGGTTAGCTACGAGCAGTACTTC.

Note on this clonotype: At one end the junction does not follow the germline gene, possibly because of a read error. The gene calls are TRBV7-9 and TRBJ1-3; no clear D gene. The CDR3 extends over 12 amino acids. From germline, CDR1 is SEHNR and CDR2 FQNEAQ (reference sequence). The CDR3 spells CASSPAGSTIYF. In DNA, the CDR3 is TGTGCCAGCAGCCCTGCGGGAAGCACCATATATTTT.

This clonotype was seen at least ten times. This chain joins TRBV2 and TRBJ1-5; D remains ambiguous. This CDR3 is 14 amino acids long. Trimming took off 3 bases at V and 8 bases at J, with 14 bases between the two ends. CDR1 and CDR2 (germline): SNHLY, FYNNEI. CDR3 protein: CASSDPANGEPQHF. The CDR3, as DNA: TGTGCCAGCAGTGACCCCGCGAACGGGGAGCCCCAGCATTTT. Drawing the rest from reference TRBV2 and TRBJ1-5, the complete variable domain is EPEVTQTPSHQVTQMGQEVILRCVPISNHLYFYWYRQILGQKVEFLVSFYNNEISEKSEIFDDQFSVERPDGSNFTLKIRSTKLEDSAMYFCASSDPANGEPQHFGDGTRLSIL.

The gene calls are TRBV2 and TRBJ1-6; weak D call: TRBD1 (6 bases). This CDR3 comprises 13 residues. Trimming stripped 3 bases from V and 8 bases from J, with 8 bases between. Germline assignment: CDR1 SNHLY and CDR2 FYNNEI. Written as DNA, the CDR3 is TGTGCCAGCAGTGATGAGGGGGATTCACCCCTCCACTTT. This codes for CASSDEGDSPLHF.

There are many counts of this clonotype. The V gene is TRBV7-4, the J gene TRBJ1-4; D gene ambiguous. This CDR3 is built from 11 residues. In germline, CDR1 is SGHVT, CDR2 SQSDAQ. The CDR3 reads CDSTRNEKLFF. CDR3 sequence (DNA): TGTGATTCTACCCGTAATGAAAAACTGTTTTTT.

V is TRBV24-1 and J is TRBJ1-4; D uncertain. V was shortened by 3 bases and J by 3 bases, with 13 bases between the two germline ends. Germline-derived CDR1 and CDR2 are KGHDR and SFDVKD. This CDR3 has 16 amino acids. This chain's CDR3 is CATSDGRGMANEKLFF. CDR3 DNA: TGTGCCACCAGTGATGGACGGGGAATGGCTAATGAAAAACTGTTTTTT.

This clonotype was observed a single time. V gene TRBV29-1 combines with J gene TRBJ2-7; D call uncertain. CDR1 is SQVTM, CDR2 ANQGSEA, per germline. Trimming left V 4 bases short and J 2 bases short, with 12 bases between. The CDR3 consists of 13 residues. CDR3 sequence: CSVGTAAPYEQYF. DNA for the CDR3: TGCAGCGTTGGGACCGCGGCCCCCTACGAGCAGTACTTC.

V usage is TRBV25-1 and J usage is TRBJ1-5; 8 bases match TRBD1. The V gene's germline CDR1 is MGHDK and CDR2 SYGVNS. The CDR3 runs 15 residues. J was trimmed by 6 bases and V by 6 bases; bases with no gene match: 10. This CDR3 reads CASSPEGTGRQPQHF. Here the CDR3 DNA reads TGTGCCAGCAGCCCCGAGGGGACAGGCCGTCAGCCCCAGCATTTT.

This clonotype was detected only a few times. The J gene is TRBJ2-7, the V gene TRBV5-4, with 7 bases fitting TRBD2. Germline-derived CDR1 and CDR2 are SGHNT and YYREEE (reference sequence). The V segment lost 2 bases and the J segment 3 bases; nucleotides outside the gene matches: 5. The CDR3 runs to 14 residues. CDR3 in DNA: TGTGCCAGCAGCTTTGGTGCTAGCGGCTACGAGCAGTACTTC. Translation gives CASSFGASGYEQYF.

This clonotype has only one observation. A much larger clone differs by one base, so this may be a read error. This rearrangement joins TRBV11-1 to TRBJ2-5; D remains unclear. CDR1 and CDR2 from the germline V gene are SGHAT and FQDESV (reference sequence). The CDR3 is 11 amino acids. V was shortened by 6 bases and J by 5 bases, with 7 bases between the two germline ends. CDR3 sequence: CASRSRETQYF. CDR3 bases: TGTGCCAGCAGGTCTCGGGAGACCCAGTACTTC.

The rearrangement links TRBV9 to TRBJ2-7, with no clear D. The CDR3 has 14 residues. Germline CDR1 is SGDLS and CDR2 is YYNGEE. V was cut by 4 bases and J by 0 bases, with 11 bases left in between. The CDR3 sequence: CASSHTPSSYEQYF. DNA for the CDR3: TGTGCCAGCAGCCACACGCCCTCCTCCTACGAGCAGTACTTC.

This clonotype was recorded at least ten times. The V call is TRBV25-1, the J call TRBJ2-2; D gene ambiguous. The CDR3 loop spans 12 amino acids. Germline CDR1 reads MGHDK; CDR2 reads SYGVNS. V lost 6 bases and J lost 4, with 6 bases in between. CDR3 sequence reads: CASSYSTGELFF. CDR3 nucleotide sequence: TGTGCCAGCAGCTACAGCACCGGGGAGCTGTTTTTT.

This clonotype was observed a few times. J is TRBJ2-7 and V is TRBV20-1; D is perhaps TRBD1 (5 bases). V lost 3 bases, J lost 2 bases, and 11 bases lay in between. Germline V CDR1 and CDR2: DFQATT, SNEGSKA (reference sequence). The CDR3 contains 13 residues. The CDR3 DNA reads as TGCAGTGCTAGGACAGCAGGAGCCTACGAGCAGTACTTC. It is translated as CSARTAGAYEQYF.

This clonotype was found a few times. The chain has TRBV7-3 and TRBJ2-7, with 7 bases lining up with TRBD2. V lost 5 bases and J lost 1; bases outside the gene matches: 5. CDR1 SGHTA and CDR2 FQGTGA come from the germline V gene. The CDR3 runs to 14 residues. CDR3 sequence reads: CASSPLASSYEQYF. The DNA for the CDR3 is TGTGCCAGCAGCCCACTAGCGAGTTCCTACGAGCAGTACTTC.

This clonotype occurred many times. CDR3 coding DNA: TGTGCCAGCAGTTCCGGGGGAGCTGAAGCTTTCTTT. Encoded protein: CASSSGGAEAFF. This chain uses TRBV12-3 or TRBV12-4 with TRBJ1-1; D is possibly TRBD1 (5 bases). The V end was cut by 4 bases, the J end by 6 bases, with 9 bases between. CDR3 size: 12 residues.

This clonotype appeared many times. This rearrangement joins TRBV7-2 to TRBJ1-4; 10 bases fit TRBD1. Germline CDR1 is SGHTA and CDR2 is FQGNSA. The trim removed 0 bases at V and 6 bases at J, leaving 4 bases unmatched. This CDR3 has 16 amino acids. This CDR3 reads CASSLAGGQGYEKLFF. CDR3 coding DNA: TGTGCCAGCAGCTTAGCGGGGGGACAGGGGTATGAAAAACTGTTTTTT.

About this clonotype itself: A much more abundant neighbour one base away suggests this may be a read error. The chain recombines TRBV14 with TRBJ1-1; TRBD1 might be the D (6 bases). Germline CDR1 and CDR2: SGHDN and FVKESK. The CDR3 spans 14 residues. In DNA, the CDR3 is TGTGCCAGCAGCCAATCAGGGGTCGGCACTGAAGCTTCCTTT. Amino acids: CASSQSGVGTEASF.

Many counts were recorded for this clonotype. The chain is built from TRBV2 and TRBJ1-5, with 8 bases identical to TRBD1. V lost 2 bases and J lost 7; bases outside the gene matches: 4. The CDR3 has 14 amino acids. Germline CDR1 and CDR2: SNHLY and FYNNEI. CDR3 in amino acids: CASSEQGARQPQHF. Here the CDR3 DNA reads TGTGCCAGCAGTGAACAGGGGGCGCGCCAGCCCCAGCATTTT.

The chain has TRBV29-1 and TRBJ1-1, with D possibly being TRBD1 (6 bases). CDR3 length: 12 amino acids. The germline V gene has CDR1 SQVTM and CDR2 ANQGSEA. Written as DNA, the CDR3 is TGCAGGCCAGGACAGACATACACTGAAGCTTTCTTT. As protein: CRPGQTYTEAFF.